The TCR beta chain under discussion was sequenced for a study of CD8 T cells in Susac syndrome. The authors reverse transcribed about 0.5 to 1 ug RNA with random hexamers. A single record per CDR3 protein comes from TCRdb applying MiXCR to the immunoSEQ multiplex PCR reads. The top ten clones hold 0.85% to 1% of a sample with about 80,000 distinct CDR3 sequences, 85% to 95% of them seen once. The authors sequenced TCR beta from blood CD8+ and CD4+ T cells. All included Susac syndrome patients satisfied recently defined diagnostic criteria for definite or probable disease. The V end was cut by 6 bases, the J end by 1 base, with 9 bases between. Per germline, CDR1 LNHDA and CDR2 SQIVND (reference sequence). The CDR3 sequence is 13 residues long.

The chain couples TRBV19 to TRBJ1-1; the D is unclear. The TCR sequence derives from a human donor with Susac syndrome. Source material: CD8+ T cells from PBMCs. CDR3 region: CASSEEGNTEAFF. As DNA, the CDR3 is TGTGCCAGTAGCGAGGAAGGGAACACTGAAGCTTTCTTT.